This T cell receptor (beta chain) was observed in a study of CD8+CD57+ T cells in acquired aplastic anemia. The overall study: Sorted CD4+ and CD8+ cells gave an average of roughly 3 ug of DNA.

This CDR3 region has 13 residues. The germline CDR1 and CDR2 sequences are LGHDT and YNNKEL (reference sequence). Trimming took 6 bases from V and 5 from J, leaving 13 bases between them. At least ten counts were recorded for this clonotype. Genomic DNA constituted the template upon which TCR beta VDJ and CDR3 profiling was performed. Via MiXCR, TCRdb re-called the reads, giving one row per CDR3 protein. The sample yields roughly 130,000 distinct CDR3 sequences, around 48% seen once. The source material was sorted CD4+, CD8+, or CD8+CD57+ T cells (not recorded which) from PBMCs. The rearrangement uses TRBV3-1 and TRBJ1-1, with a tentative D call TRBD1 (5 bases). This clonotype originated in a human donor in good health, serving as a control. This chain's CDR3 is CASSPAGRTEAFF. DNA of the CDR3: TGTGCCAGCAGTCCGGCGGGACGGACTGAAGCTTTCTTT.